One T cell receptor (beta chain) is described in this entry. Per the original methods: For nucleated cells, counts were estimated from reference gene primer amplification. Clones were sequenced by immunoSEQ multiplex PCR, and TCRdb holds only the in-frame ones, with some missing. V, J and clone size derive from that table, while D and trimming were established from the DNA sequence. This repertoire shows under 200,000 clones, under 95% found once; its top ten account for 4.5% to 5%. These data come from a study of blood T cell repertoires in COVID-19. Overall study context: T cells, B-cell-depleted T cells, or PBMCs provided the cDNA or gDNA that served as material.

V was trimmed by 9 bases and J by 0 bases, leaving 24 bases between them. Germline CDR1 and CDR2: MNHEY and SMNVEV (reference sequence). This CDR3 is built from 17 residues. This chain links TRBV27 with TRBJ2-7, with a possible D match to TRBD2 (6 bases). The sample consisted of peripheral blood. This receptor was identified in a man between 18 and 29 years old with COVID-19, enrolled during active disease. CDR3: CASGPSGLPTSSYEQYF. In nucleotides, the CDR3 is TGTGCCAGTGGTCCTTCGGGACTCCCGACGAGCTCCTACGAGCAGTACTTC.